Presented here are 7 T cell receptor beta chains from one specimen sequenced in a study of Graves' ophthalmopathy and Graves' hyperthyroidism. RNA transcripts served as template for amplifying TCR beta CDR3 sequences. Investigators did first-round RT-PCR with HTBI primers, then second-round multiplex PCR. TCRdb called the multiplex PCR reads again in MiXCR, with one record for every CDR3 protein. Of over 650,000 distinct CDR3 sequences in the sample, under 50% were seen once. Material for sequencing was peripheral blood. The receptors derive from an adult man with Graves' ophthalmopathy.

This clonotype was counted at least ten times. The chain combines TRBV29-1 with TRBJ2-5; D possibly corresponds to TRBD2 (6 bases). Germline CDR1 and CDR2: SQVTM and ANQGSEA. V dropped 3 bases and J dropped 5 bases, with 19 bases sitting between them. The CDR3 extends over 15 amino acids. Here the CDR3 reads CSVEAVGREWETQYF. In DNA, the CDR3 is TGCAGCGTTGAGGCCGTTGGACGGGAGTGGGAGACCCAGTACTTC.

The rearrangement uses TRBV10-3 and TRBJ1-2; tentative D call: TRBD1 (6 bases). V lost 3 bases and J 8 bases, leaving 16 bases between the germline ends. Looked up from germline, CDR1 is ENHRY and CDR2 is SYGVKD. The CDR3 has 14 amino acids. The CDR3 is CAISEQQGARGYTF. In DNA, the CDR3 is TGTGCCATCAGTGAACAACAGGGCGCGAGAGGCTACACCTTC.

The CDR3 DNA reads TGTGCCAGCAGCGTCCGGTTTGTTACTAATGAAAAACTGTTTTTT. It is translated as CASSVRFVTNEKLFF. V usage is TRBV7-8 and J usage is TRBJ1-4; no clear D. Germline V CDR1 and CDR2: SGHVS, FQNEAQ. This CDR3 has 15 residues. With 5 bases removed from V and 2 bases from J, the gap between germline ends came to 12 bases.

This clonotype was seen a few times. The CDR3: CASSSPSYRGAIYEQYF. The DNA of the CDR3 is TGTGCCAGCAGCTCACCCTCGTACAGGGGCGCAATTTACGAGCAGTACTTC. The rearrangement links TRBV5-6 to TRBJ2-7; 7 bases align to TRBD1. Germline V gene lookup returns CDR1 SGHDT and CDR2 YYEEEE. The J segment lost 4 bases and the V segment lost 3 bases, leaving 16 bases of the junction unmatched. CDR3 size: 17 residues.

The rearrangement uses TRBV29-1 and TRBJ2-5, with D tentatively TRBD2 (5 bases). CDR3 length equals 14 residues. Trimming stripped 1 base from V and 5 bases from J, with 14 bases between. CDR1 and CDR2 from the germline V gene are SQVTM and ANQGSEA. The CDR3 nucleotides read TGCAGCGTTGAAGGAGCGGAAAAACGGGAGACCCAGTACTTC. This gives the protein CSVEGAEKRETQYF.

V is TRBV7-3 and J is TRBJ1-4; 9 bases fit TRBD1. The germline CDR1 and CDR2 sequences are SGHTA and FQGTGA. V lost 8 bases, J lost 8 bases, and 12 bases stayed unmatched. CDR3 length: 15 amino acids. The CDR3 region has the DNA TGTGCCAGCGGCGGACCGGGACAGGGATGGGAAAAACTGTTTTTT. Translation: CASGGPGQGWEKLFF.

This clonotype was counted ten times or more. V is TRBV6-6 and J is TRBJ1-6, with D possibly matching TRBD1 (5 bases). The CDR3 spans 14 residues. Germline CDR1 is MNHNY and CDR2 is SVGAGI (reference sequence). CDR3 DNA sequence: TGTGCAACCCACCGGGACGCTTATAATTCACCCCTCCACTTT. The encoded protein is CATHRDAYNSPLHF.